The 16 T cell receptor beta chains below were found in one sample sequenced in a study of T cells after yellow fever vaccination. TCRdb fed the 5' RACE reads into MiXCR, producing one record per CDR3 protein. This sample has 150,000 to 200,000 distinct CDR3 sequences, with about 6.2% found just once. Sequencing was performed on CD4+ T cells sorted from PBMCs, taken on the day of the first yellow fever vaccination. All receptors come from a man aged 18 to 30 who received the YFV17D yellow fever vaccine.

Only a few counts were recorded for this clonotype. The chain joins TRBV20-1 to TRBJ2-3; D is possibly TRBD1 or TRBD2 (5 bases each). The V end lost 3 bases, the J end lost 2 bases, and 18 bases lay between the germline ends. The CDR3 has 16 amino acids. The germline CDR1 and CDR2 sequences are DFQATT and SNEGSKA (reference sequence). CDR3 bases: TGCAGTGCTAGCGGGGTGGGGCTGGGAGCCACAGATACGCAGTATTTT. It specifies CSASGVGLGATDTQYF.

A few counts support this clonotype. This chain links TRBV11-2 with TRBJ1-3; D ambiguous. Trimming removed 2 bases from V and 0 bases from J, with 8 bases in between. Germline V gene sequence: CDR1 SGHAT, CDR2 FQNNGV. The CDR3 runs 15 residues. CDR3 sequence: CASSLSPFSGNTIYF. The CDR3 DNA reads TGTGCCAGCAGCTTAAGTCCCTTCTCTGGAAACACCATATATTTT.

This clonotype was observed a few times. V and J are TRBV18 and TRBJ2-5, with D unclear. This CDR3 region has 14 residues. V lost 0 bases and J lost 5, with 10 bases in between. Germline CDR1 and CDR2: KGHSH and LQKENI. The CDR3 loop reads CASSPPGFRETQYF. The CDR3 DNA is TGTGCCAGCTCACCACCGGGGTTTCGGGAGACCCAGTACTTC.

This sequence joins TRBV7-2 and TRBJ1-5; a possible D gene is TRBD1 (6 bases). Germline CDR1 SGHTA, CDR2 FQGNSA. This CDR3 has 13 amino acids. V was clipped by 3 bases and J by 6 bases, with 9 bases between them. For the CDR3, the DNA is TGTGCCAGCAGCTTGGGGGCCAGTCAGCCCCAGCATTTT. The encoded protein is CASSLGASQPQHF.

The rearrangement links TRBV10-3 to TRBJ2-6; D gene uncertain. V was trimmed by 2 bases and J by 1 base, leaving 9 bases between them. Germline lookup yields CDR1 ENHRY and CDR2 SYGVKD. The CDR3 consists of 16 residues. CDR3 amino acids: CAISEGTTSGANVLTF. DNA for the CDR3: TGTGCCATCAGTGAGGGAACAACATCTGGGGCCAACGTCCTGACTTTC.

This clonotype was counted many times. The rearrangement uses TRBV14 and TRBJ2-7; 7 bases line up with TRBD2. Germline V gene data show CDR1 as SGHDN and CDR2 as FVKESK. The CDR3 is made up of 12 amino acids. J gave up 9 bases and V 2 bases, and 4 bases lay outside the gene matches. The CDR3 region has the DNA TGTGCCAGCAGCCAATCGAGCGGGGTGCAGTACGTC. It yields the protein CASSQSSGVQYV.

The table lists this clonotype with many counts. V is TRBV7-2 and J is TRBJ2-5; 7 nucleotides agree with TRBD2. Germline assignment: CDR1 SGHTA and CDR2 FQGNSA. The CDR3 spans 17 residues. The trim removed 5 bases at V and 5 bases at J, leaving 17 bases unmatched. Written as DNA, the CDR3 is TGTGCCAGCAGCCGGATGTTGTTGACGGGGGGAGGGGAGACCCAGTACTTC. Translating gives CASSRMLLTGGGETQYF.

This clonotype came up a few times. In nucleotides, the CDR3 is TGTGCCAGCTCACTCCAACAGGCCACTGAAGCTTTCTTT. This codes for CASSLQQATEAFF. The V call is TRBV18, the J call TRBJ1-1, with a possible D match to TRBD1 (5 bases). In germline, CDR1 is KGHSH, CDR2 LQKENI. The CDR3 sequence is 13 residues long. V was pared by 4 bases and J by 4 bases, with 10 bases between. Together with reference TRBV18 and TRBJ1-1, the CDR3 gives the full variable domain: NAGVMQNPRHLVRRRGQEARLRCSPMKGHSHVYWYRQLPEEGLKFMVYLQKENIIDESGMPKERFSAEFPKEGPSILRIQQVVRGDSAAYFCASSLQQATEAFFGQGTRLTVV.

The chain couples TRBV5-6 to TRBJ2-5; no definite D call. This CDR3 is 11 amino acids long. In germline, CDR1 is SGHDT, CDR2 YYEEEE. Trimming pared 4 bases from V and 5 bases from J, leaving 6 bases between. The CDR3 DNA follows: TGTGCCAGCAGCGGTGATGAGACCCAGTACTTC. Translated: CASSGDETQYF.

This chain links TRBV7-9 with TRBJ2-1, with D tentatively TRBD1 (6 bases). The CDR3 length is 16 residues. V lost 7 bases and J 9 bases, leaving 25 bases between the germline ends. The germline V gene encodes CDR1 SEHNR and CDR2 FQNEAQ (reference sequence). CDR3 nucleotides: TGTGCCAGCACCCGAAGAGGGGGATTCGGCGACACTGAGCAGTTCTTC. It codes for CASTRRGGFGDTEQFF.

This clonotype has ten or more counts. The chain couples TRBV3-1 to TRBJ2-1; 9 nucleotides line up with TRBD2. This CDR3 is 15 amino acids long. Unmatched junction bases numbered 11, after V lost 4 bases and J lost 10 bases. Germline CDR1 reads LGHDT; CDR2 reads YNNKEL (reference sequence). CDR3 coding DNA: TGTGCCAGCAGCCCAATGGCTAGCGGGATTTGGGAGCAGTTCTTC. As protein: CASSPMASGIWEQFF.

The chain combines TRBV2 with TRBJ2-2; 8 positions match TRBD1. Germline CDR1 SNHLY, CDR2 FYNNEI. Trimming removed 6 bases from V and 0 bases from J; junction bases left unmatched: 3. This CDR3 has 15 amino acids. CDR3 residues: CASRKDRANTGELFF. The DNA of the CDR3 is TGTGCCAGCAGGAAGGACAGGGCGAACACCGGGGAGCTGTTTTTT.

J is TRBJ2-7 and V is TRBV2, with D tentatively TRBD1 (5 bases). The CDR3 runs to 14 residues. The germline gives CDR1 SNHLY, CDR2 FYNNEI. V shed 3 bases and J shed 2 bases, with 11 bases lying between them. CDR3 bases: TGTGCCAGCAGTGATCGGGTAGGGGCCTACGAGCAGTACTTC. This codes for CASSDRVGAYEQYF.

This clonotype showed up many times. The chain couples TRBV7-3 to TRBJ1-1; 10 bases agree with TRBD1. There are 14 residues in the CDR3. V was pared by 4 bases and J by 4 bases, with 3 bases of the junction left unmatched. Per germline, CDR1 SGHTA and CDR2 FQGTGA. As DNA, the CDR3 is TGTGCCAGCAGCTCACGACAGGGGGCCACTGAAGCTTTCTTT. It is translated as CASSSRQGATEAFF.

At least ten counts were recorded for this clonotype. V usage is TRBV5-1 and J usage is TRBJ2-1, with D hard to call. The CDR3 has 15 residues. V was cut by 0 bases and J by 3 bases, with 10 bases left in between. CDR1 and CDR2 from the germline V gene are SGHRS and YFSETQ. The CDR3 nucleotides read TGCGCCAGCAGCTTGGTCCGCAACGACTACAATGAGCAGTTCTTC. It codes for CASSLVRNDYNEQFF.

This clonotype was detected many times. J is TRBJ2-5 and V is TRBV7-3; perhaps TRBD1 as D (6 bases). Germline assignment: CDR1 SGHTA and CDR2 FQGTGA. This CDR3 region has 13 residues. V was clipped by 4 bases and J by 5 bases, with 11 bases between them. The CDR3 sequence is CASSSHREETQYF. CDR3 DNA sequence: TGTGCCAGCAGCTCCCACAGGGAGGAGACCCAGTACTTC.